This T cell receptor (beta chain) originates from a study of shared clonotypes between healthy human individuals. Data came from immunoSEQ multiplex PCR; TCRdb stores just in-frame clones and leaves some out. The sample comprises about 450,000 clones, about 85% of which are singletons, and 13% rests with the top ten. There are 15 residues in the CDR3. The germline gives CDR1 SGDLS, CDR2 YYNGEE. Trimming took off 3 bases at V and 1 base at J, with 10 bases between the two ends. This chain links TRBV9 with TRBJ2-2; a weak D match, TRBD1 (6 bases). The source is a woman in her thirties or forties in good health. Some clones in this sample may be carry-over from other donors' samples. The sequencing sample was made of PBMCs. The CDR3 spells CASSDPTGNTGELFF. The CDR3 nucleotides read TGTGCCAGCAGCGACCCGACAGGGAACACCGGGGAGCTGTTTTTT.